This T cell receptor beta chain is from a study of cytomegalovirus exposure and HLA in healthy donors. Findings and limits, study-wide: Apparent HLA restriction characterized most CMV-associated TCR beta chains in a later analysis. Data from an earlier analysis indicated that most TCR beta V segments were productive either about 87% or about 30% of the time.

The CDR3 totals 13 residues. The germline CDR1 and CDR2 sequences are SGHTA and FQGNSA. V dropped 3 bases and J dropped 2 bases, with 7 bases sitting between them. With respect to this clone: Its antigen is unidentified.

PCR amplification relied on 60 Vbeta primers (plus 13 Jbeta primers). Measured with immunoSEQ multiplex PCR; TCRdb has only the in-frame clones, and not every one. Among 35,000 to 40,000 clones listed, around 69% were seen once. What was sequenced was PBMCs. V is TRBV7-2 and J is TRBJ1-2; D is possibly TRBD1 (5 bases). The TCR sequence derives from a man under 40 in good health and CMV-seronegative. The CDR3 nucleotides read TGTGCCAGCAGCTTCCAGGGAAACTATGGCTACACCTTC. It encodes CASSFQGNYGYTF.